This T cell receptor beta chain was sequenced during a study of blood T cells in healthy people across ages (dated by TCRdb to the mid-2010s). Regarding the study in general: In model experiments, roughly one uniquely barcoded TCR beta cDNA molecule per two T cells was captured by template switching. Age-related changes in TCR beta repertoire diversity were measured in the study by deep sequencing normalized with unique cDNA molecular identifiers. The donors were split into four age groups: young (average around 15 years), middle-aged (more than 35), aged (62) and long-lived (roughly 80). Using the same blood draw, the study looked at two additional independent replicas of 1 million unique cDNA reads for two donors, one aged 18 to 29 and the other aged 80 or older. To avoid experimental bias, donors of different ages were spread randomly across the sequencing lanes.

What the research found in general, with its limitations: A strong correlation was found between observed TCR beta diversity and the percentage of naive T cells measured by flow cytometry. Because donor CMV infection status was unknown, age-related changes in expanded clonotypes were potentially confounded. As age increased, observed TCR beta diversity per million T cells dropped in a roughly linear way, and a significant reduction was already evident by age approximately 40. Compared with the aged group, more naive CD4+ T cells, fewer expanded clones and increased TCR diversity were shown by the long-lived group, suggesting age selection. Total diversity estimates from one million sequenced T cells were considered lower bounds and underestimates. Since profiling was done on bulk unsorted PBMCs, naive and antigen-experienced compartments could not be conclusively compared.

This clonotype was detected only once. Its recognized antigen is unknown. Base qualities were left out, and no much larger clone turns up one base away. Systemically healthy Caucasian individuals from Russia, 35 to 50 in total and aged about 6 to 95 years, were included as donors. Roughly 9 milliliters of peripheral blood were drawn from each donor into EDTA-treated Vacutainer tubes. Ficoll-Paque density-gradient centrifugation was used to isolate PBMCs, with at least 6 million per sample. Total RNA, at least 5.5 micrograms per sample, was extracted from PBMCs with Trizol reagent. For every donor, flow cytometry on a PBMC aliquot measured the percentage of naive CD45RAhigh/CD27high T cells. Receptor amplification or capture employed 5' RACE. TCRdb lists the instrument as Illumina HiSeq 2500. The second PCR ran for roughly 6 to 11 cycles and used a J-beta primer mix along with a sample-barcoded 5' primer. Each TCR beta cDNA molecule received a unique molecular identifier from a template-switch 5' adaptor carrying 12 random nucleotides. Each sample yielded at least 2.5 million CDR3-containing paired-end reads. First-strand cDNA was synthesized from all RNA with the Mint cDNA synthesis kit, primed by a TRBC-specific oligonucleotide. All cDNA was treated with uracil-DNA glycosylase and then went through a first 18-cycle PCR with the universal primers M1SS and BC2_uni_R. The paper's data handling went like this. Each sample was normalized by randomly selecting 1 million high-quality reads, each carrying a distinct molecular identifier. Reads sharing molecular identifiers were discarded rather than binned into consensus sequences. MiTCR, run with a Q25 quality threshold and the strictest error-elimination algorithm, handled CDR3 identification, clonotype clustering and error correction. A nonparametric unseen species model with Euler transformation was used to estimate lower-bound total TCR beta diversity. Through fastp at Q25 and MiXCR, TCRdb rebuilt clones from the public reads, retaining in-frame beta chains. Rows with one shared CDR3 protein collapse into an entry with the most common genes and DNA. The V and J calls come from TCRdb's annotation, not from the publication. The sample table records 1.2 million to 1.5 million distinct CDR3 sequences; 45% to 70% of these occur just once. The ten largest clones represent over 5.5% of the sample.

The specimen was blood. The receptor comes from a man younger than 30 in good health.

The CDR3 corresponds to CASSPTGQGRNEQYF. The bases are TGTGCCAGCTCACCTACCGGACAGGGTCGTAACGAGCAGTACTTC. Recombination linked TRBV18 to TRBJ2-7, and TRBD1 matches 8 of the central bases. CDR1 and CDR2, per the germline V gene, are KGHSH and LQKENI. After removal of 3 bases from V and 5 bases from J, the junction retains 9 bases not matched to a gene. There are 15 amino acids in the CDR3, from cysteine to phenylalanine inclusive. Only the CDR3 portion is preserved as DNA: 45 bases, with reading frame beginning at the first base. Here the CDR3 is joined to the reference TRBV18 and TRBJ2-7 genes, and the full variable domain is: NAGVMQNPRHLVRRRGQEARLRCSPMKGHSHVYWYRQLPEEGLKFMVYLQKENIIDESGMPKERFSAEFPKEGPSILRIQQVVRGDSAAYFCASSPTGQGRNEQYFGPGTRLTVT.